This T cell receptor beta chain was found in a study of T cell responses to AZD1222 COVID-19 vaccine. Whole-study findings and limits: Spike-specific TCR repertoires showed rising breadth and depth after two AZD1222 doses. No day 14 peak samples; only post-peak repertoires were characterized. Most donors were white British, females outnumbered males, and clonal diversity was possibly underestimated. Reports indicate that nearly half of spike-specific TCRs are directed at unmutated variant regions.

The V segment lost 6 bases and the J segment 6 bases; nucleotides outside the gene matches: 16. Per germline, CDR1 LNHDA and CDR2 SQIVND (reference sequence). The CDR3 has 16 residues. Repertoires were generated with immunoSEQ multiplex PCR, while TCRdb's copy carries only in-frame clones and drops some. This sample carries 150,000 or so clones, with under 2.5% going to the ten biggest clones. As regards this clone: Its antigen is unidentified.

This TCR came from an adult in good health. The specimen sequenced was peripheral blood. This chain uses TRBV19 with TRBJ1-2; TRBD1 matches 7 bases. The CDR3 DNA is TGTGCCAGTAGGATGACAGGGTCAAGGCTCCGCGATGGCTACACCTTC. Residues: CASRMTGSRLRDGYTF.